The 2 T cell receptor beta chains reported below all come from one sample, sequenced in a study of T cells in Graves' hyperthyroidism and ophthalmopathy. Template material for amplifying TCR beta CDR3 regions consisted of RNA transcripts. When the TCR CDR3 underwent first-round RT-PCR, the HTBI primer set was used. TCRdb reanalysed the multiplex PCR reads using MiXCR and keeps one entry per CDR3 protein. In the table there are roughly 500,000 distinct CDR3 sequences, 46% of which are singletons. Sequences were obtained from peripheral blood or thyroid tissue (not recorded which). Every receptor here comes from an adult woman with Graves' disease, either hyperthyroidism or ophthalmopathy (not recorded which).

The chain is built from TRBV29-1 and TRBJ2-5; 8 bases agree with TRBD2. CDR1 and CDR2 (germline): SQVTM, ANQGSEA. CDR3 length: 17 amino acids. V dropped 8 bases and J dropped 0; count of bases not matched to a gene: 17. Here the CDR3 reads CSSAGTHPGGDQETQYF. For the CDR3, the DNA is TGCAGCTCTGCCGGGACTCACCCCGGGGGGGACCAAGAGACCCAGTACTTC.

The CDR3 bases are TGCAGCGTGACCCCGACGCGGGAGTTTCGCTACGAGCAGTACTTC. This gives the protein CSVTPTREFRYEQYF. The chain uses TRBV29-1 and TRBJ2-7; TRBD2 aligns across 7 bases. Germline CDR1 SQVTM, CDR2 ANQGSEA. The ends lost 6 bases at V and 3 bases at J; junction bases unmatched: 14. This CDR3 spans 15 amino acids.